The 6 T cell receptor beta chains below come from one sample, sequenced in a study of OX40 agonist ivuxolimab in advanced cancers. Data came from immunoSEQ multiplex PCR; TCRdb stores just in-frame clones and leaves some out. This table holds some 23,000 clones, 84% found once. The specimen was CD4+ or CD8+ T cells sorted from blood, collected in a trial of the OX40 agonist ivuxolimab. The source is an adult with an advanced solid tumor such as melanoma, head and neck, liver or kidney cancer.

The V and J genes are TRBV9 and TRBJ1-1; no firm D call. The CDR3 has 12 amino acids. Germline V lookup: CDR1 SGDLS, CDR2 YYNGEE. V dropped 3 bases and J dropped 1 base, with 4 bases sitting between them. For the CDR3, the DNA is TGTGCCAGCAGCGACCCGAACACTGAAGCTTTCTTT. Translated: CASSDPNTEAFF. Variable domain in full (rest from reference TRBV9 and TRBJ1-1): DSGVTQTPKHLITATGQRVTLRCSPRSGDLSVYWYQQSLDQGLQFLIQYYNGEERAKGNILERFSAQQFPDLHSELNLSSLELGDSALYFCASSDPNTEAFFGQGTRLTVV.

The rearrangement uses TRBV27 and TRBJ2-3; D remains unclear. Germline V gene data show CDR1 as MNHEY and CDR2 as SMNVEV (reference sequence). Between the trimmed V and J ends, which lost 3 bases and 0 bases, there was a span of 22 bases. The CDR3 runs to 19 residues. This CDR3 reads CASSFGYFGAATSTDTQYF. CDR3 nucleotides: TGTGCCAGCAGTTTCGGATATTTTGGAGCAGCCACAAGCACAGATACGCAGTATTTT.

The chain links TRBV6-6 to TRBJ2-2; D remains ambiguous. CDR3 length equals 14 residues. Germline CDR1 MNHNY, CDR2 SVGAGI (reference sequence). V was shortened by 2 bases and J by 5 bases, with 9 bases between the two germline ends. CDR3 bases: TGTGCCAGCAGTTACACCGGCTCAACCGGGGAGCTGTTTTTT. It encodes CASSYTGSTGELFF.

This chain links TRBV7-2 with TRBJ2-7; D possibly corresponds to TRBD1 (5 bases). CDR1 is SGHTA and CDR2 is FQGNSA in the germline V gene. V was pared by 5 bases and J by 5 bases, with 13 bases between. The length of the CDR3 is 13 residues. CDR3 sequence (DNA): TGTGCCAGCAGCCCCTGGGGCAGGGACGAGCAGTACTTC. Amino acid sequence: CASSPWGRDEQYF.

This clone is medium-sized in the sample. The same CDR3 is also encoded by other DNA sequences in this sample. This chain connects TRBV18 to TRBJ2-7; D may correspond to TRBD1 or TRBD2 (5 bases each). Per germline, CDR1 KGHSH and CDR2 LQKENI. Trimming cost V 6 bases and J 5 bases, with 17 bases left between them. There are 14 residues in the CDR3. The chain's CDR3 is CASSPTGGSDEQYF. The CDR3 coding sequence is TGTGCCAGCTCGCCCACAGGTGGGAGCGACGAGCAGTACTTC.

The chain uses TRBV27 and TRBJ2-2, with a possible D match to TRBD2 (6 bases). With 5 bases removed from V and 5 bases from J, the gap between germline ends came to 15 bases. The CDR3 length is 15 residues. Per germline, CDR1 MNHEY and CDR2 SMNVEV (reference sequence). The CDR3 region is CASSVGLGATGELFF. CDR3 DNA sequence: TGTGCCAGCAGTGTGGGACTGGGCGCGACCGGGGAGCTGTTTTTT.